This T cell receptor beta chain was sequenced for a study of molecular identifiers for immune sequencing clone quantification. The wider study: Replicate experiments divided RNA from about 19,000 or 110,000 naive CD8 cells into five parts and sequenced four. Study-level findings and limits: Whereas clones above 20 RNA copies held under 1% of naive-cell molecules, they held over 98% of effector molecules.

The sample holds many counts of this clonotype. Its specificity is not known. Using 10%, 30% or 50% RNA, naive CD8 libraries were derived from 20,000 to 1,000,000 sorted cells. One entry per CDR3 protein results from TCRdb running MiXCR on the PCR reads. In the table there are 550,000 to 750,000 distinct CDR3 sequences, 20% of which are singletons. Germline V gene sequence: CDR1 SGDLS, CDR2 YYNGEE. V was shortened by 5 bases and J by 1 base, with 9 bases between the two germline ends. This CDR3 spans 14 amino acids. The genes are TRBV9 and TRBJ2-2; a weak D match, TRBD1 (6 bases). The clonotype was recovered from a human donor in good health. Some libraries in this study had Jurkat cell RNA spiked in. Input material: naive CD8+ T cells from blood, with Jurkat cell RNA spiked in. Subset meaning: FACS-sorted CD8+CD4-CCR7+CD45RA+ naive T cells. The CDR3 sequence is CASRWDKNTGELFF. In DNA form, the CDR3 reads TGTGCCAGCAGGTGGGACAAGAACACCGGGGAGCTGTTTTTT.